Sequencing of this T cell receptor beta chain was carried out in a study of OX40 agonist ivuxolimab in advanced cancers. Study context: The drug used for patients, ivuxolimab, was an agonistic anti-OX40 (CD134) antibody. The study's findings and limits: Among the lowest peripheral clonal expansion occurred in 0.1-3.0 mg/kg partial responders.

CDR1 MNHEY and CDR2 SMNVEV come from the germline V gene (reference sequence). The length of the CDR3 is 16 residues. The germline V and J ends were trimmed by 3 bases and 5 bases, with 16 bases remaining between them. Worth noting for this clone: Its antigen is not known.

Repertoires were generated with immunoSEQ multiplex PCR, while TCRdb's copy carries only in-frame clones and drops some. The sample contains about 32,000 clones, nearly 90% of which appear only once. This sequence was found in an adult with an advanced solid tumor such as melanoma, head and neck, liver or kidney cancer. The chain uses TRBV27 and TRBJ1-4, with D maybe TRBD1 (5 bases). Here the sequenced sample was CD4+ or CD8+ T cells sorted from blood, taken in a trial of the OX40 agonist ivuxolimab. The CDR3 DNA follows: TGTGCCAGCAGTTTGGGGCAGGGAGGGACGAATGAAAAACTGTTTTTT. This translates into CASSLGQGGTNEKLFF.